A selection of T cell receptor beta chains follows, all from one sample in a study of beta chain features in type 1 diabetes. Using immunoSEQ multiplex PCR, the repertoire was profiled, and TCRdb retains in-frame clones only, with some absent. The sample has 9,400 or so clones; 70% to 80% are singletons. Sequenced input: Tregs from blood. The receptors were sampled from a woman younger than 35 in good health. Both conserved end residues are part of each CDR3. The D gene is left open where the match is weak. Expanded clones are given a class, and other clones once, few, many or no size at all.

D gene | J gene | V gene | clone size | CDR3 protein | CDR3 DNA
TRBD2 | TRBJ2-3 | TRBV11-1 | . | CASSLVGLAGADTQYF | TGTGCCAGCAGCTTAGTGGGACTAGCGGGAGCAGATACGCAGTATTTT
TRBD1 | TRBJ1-2 | TRBV6-1 | . | CASSETGGQDYGYTF | TGTGCCAGCAGTGAGACAGGGGGACAGGACTATGGCTACACCTTC
TRBD2 | TRBJ2-7 | TRBV5-4 | . | CASSRGLAGGIVYEQYF | TGTGCCAGCAGCAGGGGGCTAGCGGGAGGGATCGTCTACGAGCAGTACTTC
TRBD2 | TRBJ2-7 | TRBV11-2 | . | CASSFSGSSYEQYF | TGTGCCAGCAGCTTTAGCGGGAGCTCCTACGAGCAGTACTTC
. | TRBJ2-3 | TRBV5-1 | . | CASSPGGLTSTDTQYF | TGCGCCAGCAGCCCCGGTGGACTGACTAGCACAGATACGCAGTATTTT
. | TRBJ2-7 | TRBV5-4 | . | CASSLWAGSSYEQYF | TGTGCCAGCAGCTTGTGGGCGGGGAGCTCCTACGAGCAGTACTTC
. | TRBJ1-2 | TRBV5-4 | . | CASSPDGAFRNYGYTF | TGTGCCAGCAGCCCGGATGGGGCGTTCCGCAACTATGGCTACACCTTC
. | TRBJ1-2 | TRBV5-4 | . | CASSLDGVYYGYTF | TGTGCCAGCAGCTTGGACGGAGTCTACTATGGCTACACCTTC
. | TRBJ1-1 | TRBV6-6 | . | CASSYSIVKADTEAFF | TGTGCCAGCAGTTACTCGATAGTCAAAGCGGACACTGAAGCTTTCTTT
TRBD1 | TRBJ1-5 | TRBV18 | . | CASSPPVQGADGNQPQHF | TGTGCCAGCTCACCACCGGTACAGGGGGCAGACGGCAATCAGCCCCAGCATTTT
TRBD2 | TRBJ2-7 | TRBV5-1 | . | CASSFGSGGAYEQYF | TGCGCCAGCAGCTTCGGGTCGGGAGGGGCCTACGAGCAGTACTTC
TRBD2 | TRBJ2-5 | TRBV2 | . | CASSPPSGGGETQYF | TGTGCCAGCAGTCCTCCTTCTGGGGGGGGAGAGACCCAGTACTTC
TRBD2 | TRBJ2-1 | TRBV11-3 | . | CASSLGVAGGLYNEQFF | TGTGCCAGCAGCTTAGGAGTTGCGGGAGGACTCTACAATGAGCAGTTCTTC
TRBD1 | TRBJ1-1 | TRBV10-3 | once | CAISGQGASAEAFF | TGTGCCATCAGTGGACAGGGGGCGTCAGCTGAAGCTTTCTTT
. | TRBJ2-2 | TRBV9 | . | CASSVIPAGELFF | TGTGCCAGCAGCGTAATTCCGGCCGGGGAGCTGTTTTTT
TRBD2 | TRBJ2-1 | TRBV11-3 | . | CASSEAIGLAGEGEQFF | TGTGCCAGCAGCGAAGCGATAGGACTAGCGGGAGAGGGTGAGCAGTTCTTC
. | TRBJ2-1 | TRBV27 | . | CASSLGRLYPNEQFF | TGTGCCAGCAGCCTGGGGCGACTCTACCCCAATGAGCAGTTCTTC
. | TRBJ2-1 | TRBV5-1 | . | CASSLDLAFSYNEQFF | TGCGCCAGCAGCTTGGATCTAGCGTTCTCCTACAATGAGCAGTTCTTC
. | TRBJ1-1 | TRBV7-9 | . | CASSFSVNTEAFF | TGTGCCAGCAGCTTCTCAGTGAACACTGAAGCTTTCTTT
TRBD2 | TRBJ2-1 | TRBV4-2 | . | CASRGSGLYNEQFF | TGTGCCAGCAGAGGTAGCGGGCTGTACAATGAGCAGTTCTTC
. | TRBJ1-1 | TRBV29-1 | . | CSVYLGQLREAFF | TGCAGCGTCTACCTAGGACAGCTCCGTGAAGCTTTCTTT
. | TRBJ1-2 | TRBV29-1 | . | CSVGYQGDPLGLYGYTF | TGCAGCGTTGGCTATCAGGGCGATCCATTGGGCCTCTATGGCTACACCTTC
. | TRBJ2-6 | TRBV18 | . | CASSPSPSGANVLTF | TGTGCCAGCTCACCCTCCCCCTCTGGGGCCAACGTCCTGACTTTC
. | TRBJ2-1 | TRBV6-1 | few | CASSEIPRADYYNEQFF | TGTGCCAGCAGTGAAATCCCGCGAGCGGATTACTACAATGAGCAGTTCTTC
TRBD2 | TRBJ2-5 | TRBV11-2 | . | CASSLGTSGTWTFTQYF | TGTGCCAGCAGCTTAGGGACTAGCGGGACCTGGACTTTTACCCAGTACTTC
TRBD1 | TRBJ1-5 | TRBV5-1 | . | CASSRTGGNGEPQHF | TGCGCCAGCAGTCGGACAGGGGGAAATGGTGAGCCCCAGCATTTT
. | TRBJ1-1 | TRBV30 | . | CARRGETTTEAFF | TGTGCCCGCCGCGGGGAAACGACCACTGAAGCTTTCTTT
. | TRBJ2-5 | TRBV7-9 | . | CASSLWVRETGEQYF | TGTGCCAGCAGCCTTTGGGTACGGGAGACGGGGGAGCAGTACTTC
TRBD2 | TRBJ2-7 | TRBV19 | . | CASSKQREGSYEQYF | TGTGCCAGTAGCAAACAGCGGGAGGGCTCCTACGAGCAGTACTTC
. | TRBJ2-7 | TRBV21-1 | . | CASRISGGALSYEQYF | TGTGCCAGCAGGATTAGCGGGGGGGCCCTCTCCTACGAGCAGTACTTC
TRBD1 | TRBJ2-1 | TRBV12-5 | . | CASGPGTGSYNEQFF | TGTGCTAGTGGTCCCGGGACAGGGTCATACAATGAGCAGTTCTTC
. | TRBJ2-2 | TRBV5-6 | . | CASSLRQGIDTGELFF | TGTGCCAGCAGCCTTAGGCAGGGAATAGACACCGGGGAGCTGTTTTTT
. | TRBJ1-5 | TRBV5-1 | few | CASSEGQGNQPQHF | TGCGCCAGCAGCGAAGGACAAGGCAATCAGCCCCAGCATTTT
. | TRBJ1-1 | TRBV7-9 | . | CASSFGRISEAFF | TGTGCCAGCAGCTTTGGGCGTATTTCTGAAGCTTTCTTT
TRBD1 | TRBJ1-2 | TRBV6-5 | . | CASSYLQGINYGYTF | TGTGCCAGCAGTTACTTACAGGGGATCAACTATGGCTACACCTTC
TRBD2 | TRBJ2-1 | TRBV9 | . | CASSVAIAGGPGEQFF | TGTGCCAGCAGCGTAGCTATAGCGGGGGGGCCCGGTGAGCAGTTCTTC
. | TRBJ2-7 | TRBV28 | . | CASCWRGRFGEQYF | TGTGCCAGCTGTTGGAGGGGTCGGTTTGGAGAGCAGTACTTC
TRBD1 | TRBJ1-2 | TRBV5-1 | . | CASSGGQGNLYGYTF | TGCGCCAGCAGCGGAGGACAGGGGAACCTCTATGGCTACACCTTC
. | TRBJ2-7 | TRBV11-2 | once | CASSRGTYPYEQYF | TGTGCCAGCAGCCGAGGGACATACCCCTACGAGCAGTACTTC
. | TRBJ1-4 | TRBV11-2 | once | CASSPSKTGATNEKLFF | TGTGCCAGCAGCCCGTCTAAGACAGGTGCAACTAATGAAAAACTGTTTTTT
TRBD1 | TRBJ2-1 | TRBV5-8 | . | CASSPGTGRLVSEQFF | TGTGCCAGCAGCCCCGGGACAGGGCGCCTGGTTTCTGAGCAGTTCTTC
TRBD2 | TRBJ2-3 | TRBV18 | . | CASSPSGVYTDTQYF | TGTGCCAGCTCACCGAGCGGGGTCTACACAGATACGCAGTATTTT
. | TRBJ2-2 | TRBV6-5 | . | CASSYKGLGELFF | TGTGCCAGCAGTTACAAGGGGCTGGGGGAGCTGTTTTTT
TRBD2 | TRBJ2-7 | TRBV5-1 | . | CASSFQGLAAYEQYF | TGCGCCAGCAGCTTCCAGGGACTAGCGGCCTACGAGCAGTACTTC
TRBD1 | TRBJ2-3 | TRBV6-5 | . | CASRHRGLWTDTQYF | TGTGCCAGCAGACACAGGGGCCTTTGGACAGATACGCAGTATTTT
. | TRBJ1-2 | TRBV9 | . | CASSVAWESNYGYTF | TGTGCCAGCAGCGTAGCTTGGGAGTCTAACTATGGCTACACCTTC
. | TRBJ1-1 | TRBV5-4 | . | CASSLRRGTEAFF | TGTGCCAGCAGCTTGAGGAGGGGCACTGAAGCTTTCTTT
TRBD2 | TRBJ2-1 | TRBV29-1 | few | CSSDRTSGYNEQFF | TGCAGCTCCGATAGGACTAGCGGGTACAATGAGCAGTTCTTC
. | TRBJ1-2 | TRBV28 | once | CASIDRKHYGYTF | TGTGCCAGCATCGACAGGAAACACTATGGCTACACCTTC
. | TRBJ2-1 | TRBV5-1 | . | CASRRRPGQNYNEQFF | TGCGCCAGCCGGAGGAGGCCCGGACAGAACTACAATGAGCAGTTCTTC
. | TRBJ2-5 | TRBV4-2 | . | CASSQATRDWEETQYF | TGTGCCAGCAGCCAGGCAACCCGGGACTGGGAAGAGACCCAGTACTTC
. | TRBJ2-1 | TRBV4-1 | few | CASSEASFYNEQFF | TGCGCCAGCAGCGAGGCTTCCTTTTACAATGAGCAGTTCTTC
. | TRBJ2-3 | TRBV11-2 | few | CASSLDLASTDTQYF | TGTGCCAGCAGCTTAGACCTAGCTAGCACAGATACGCAGTATTTT
. | TRBJ1-5 | TRBV6-5 | . | CAVYQQNQPQHF | TGTGCCGTTTATCAACAAAATCAGCCCCAGCATTTT
TRBD2 | TRBJ2-1 | TRBV11-1 | . | CASSEGLADYNEQFF | TGTGCCAGCAGCGAAGGACTAGCGGATTACAATGAGCAGTTCTTC
TRBD1 | TRBJ2-7 | TRBV5-6 | once | CASSLPRQGRNEQYF | TGTGCCAGCAGCTTGCCAAGACAGGGGCGAAACGAGCAGTACTTC
. | TRBJ1-6 | TRBV27 | . | CASSFDGISSYNSPLHF | TGTGCCAGCAGTTTTGACGGGATTAGCTCCTATAATTCACCCCTCCACTTT
TRBD2 | TRBJ2-1 | TRBV7-6 | . | CASSLTSGARIPYNEQFF | TGTGCCAGCAGCTTGACTAGCGGGGCCCGAATTCCCTACAATGAGCAGTTCTTC
. | TRBJ1-5 | TRBV7-8 | . | CASSLLGGQPQHF | TGTGCCAGCAGCTTATTGGGGGGTCAGCCCCAGCATTTT
. | TRBJ2-1 | TRBV5-1 | . | CASSQTVRGDNEQFF | TGCGCCAGCAGCCAGACAGTCAGGGGGGACAATGAGCAGTTCTTC